The rows below give T cell receptor beta chains drawn from one sample of a study of blood T cell repertoires in COVID-19. The assay was immunoSEQ multiplex PCR, and TCRdb's table has in-frame clones only and misses some. The table records 130,000 or so clones, approximately 81% of them present only once. The sample consisted of peripheral blood. The receptors originated from a man in his 60s with acute or convalescent COVID-19. CDR3s include the opening cysteine and the closing phenylalanine or tryptophan. Fields, in order: V gene, D gene, clone size, J gene, CDR3 DNA, CDR3 protein. A D gene is named only where the DNA matches it firmly. Not every row has a clone size; where given, it reads once, few, many or a size class.

v_gene: TRBV6-5; d_gene: TRBD2; abundance: few; j_gene: TRBJ2-2; CDR3nt: TGTGCCAGCAGTTACGGGCTAGCGGCGATCACCGGGGAGCTGTTTTTT; CDR3aa: CASSYGLAAITGELFF
v_gene: TRBV6-5; d_gene: TRBD1; abundance: NA; j_gene: TRBJ1-2; CDR3nt: TGTGCCAGCAGTTACCCGCAGGGGGCAGGCTATGGCTACACCTTC; CDR3aa: CASSYPQGAGYGYTF
v_gene: TRBV6-5; d_gene: TRBD1; abundance: NA; j_gene: TRBJ1-6; CDR3nt: TGTGCCAGCAGTTACCCCCCCGGACAGGGGAATTCACCCCTCCACTTT; CDR3aa: CASSYPPGQGNSPLHF
v_gene: TRBV28; d_gene: TRBD2; abundance: NA; j_gene: TRBJ2-3; CDR3nt: TGTGCCAGCAGCCAGCGGAGCGGGGGGTTAACAGATACGCAGTATTTT; CDR3aa: CASSQRSGGLTDTQYF
v_gene: TRBV5-5; d_gene: TRBD1; abundance: once; j_gene: TRBJ1-5; CDR3nt: TGTGCCAGCAGCCTCACAGGGGAGGAAGATCAGCCCCAGCATTTT; CDR3aa: CASSLTGEEDQPQHF
v_gene: TRBV12-3/TRBV12-4; d_gene: NA; abundance: NA; j_gene: TRBJ2-7; CDR3nt: TGTGCCAGCAGCTCTTCCTACGAGCAGTACTTC; CDR3aa: CASSSSYEQYF
v_gene: TRBV5-1; d_gene: NA; abundance: NA; j_gene: TRBJ1-1; CDR3nt: TGCGCCAGCAGCTTGGGGGATCGCCCGGGACATCGAAACACTGAAGCTTTCTTT; CDR3aa: CASSLGDRPGHRNTEAFF
v_gene: TRBV6-1; d_gene: TRBD2; abundance: many; j_gene: TRBJ2-2; CDR3nt: TGTGCCAGCAGTGAATTGACTAGCGGGAGTGACACCGGGGAGCTGTTTTTT; CDR3aa: CASSELTSGSDTGELFF
v_gene: TRBV6-2/TRBV6-3; d_gene: NA; abundance: few; j_gene: TRBJ1-5; CDR3nt: TGTGCCAGCAGTTACTTCAGGGGCGGTCCCCAGGATCAGCCCCAGCATTTT; CDR3aa: CASSYFRGGPQDQPQHF
v_gene: TRBV6-5; d_gene: NA; abundance: many; j_gene: TRBJ1-4; CDR3nt: TGTGCTCATGCCCCGGCTAATGAAAAACTGTTTTTT; CDR3aa: CAHAPANEKLFF
v_gene: TRBV5-4; d_gene: NA; abundance: NA; j_gene: TRBJ1-2; CDR3nt: TGTGCCAGCAGCCCTCTCGCCAGGTCAAGCCCTTATGGCTACACCTTC; CDR3aa: CASSPLARSSPYGYTF
v_gene: TRBV6-5; d_gene: TRBD1; abundance: NA; j_gene: TRBJ1-6; CDR3nt: TGTGCCAGCAGCCGAGACAGGGTCTTGAATTCACCCCTCCACTTT; CDR3aa: CASSRDRVLNSPLHF
v_gene: TRBV5-6; d_gene: TRBD1; abundance: NA; j_gene: TRBJ1-5; CDR3nt: TGTGCCAGCAGCTTTTGGACAGGGCTAGAAAATCAGCCCCAGCATTTT; CDR3aa: CASSFWTGLENQPQHF
v_gene: TRBV21-1; d_gene: NA; abundance: NA; j_gene: TRBJ1-1; CDR3nt: TGTGCCAGCCCCGACAGCGAAGCTTTCTTT; CDR3aa: CASPDSEAFF
v_gene: TRBV5-1; d_gene: NA; abundance: NA; j_gene: TRBJ2-3; CDR3nt: TGCGCCAGCAGCTTGAACTCGGGAGTGTCAGATACGCAGTATTTT; CDR3aa: CASSLNSGVSDTQYF
v_gene: TRBV5-1; d_gene: NA; abundance: NA; j_gene: TRBJ1-4; CDR3nt: TGCGCCAGCAGCCCCGGTGGAGTAGGTGAAAAACTGTTTTTT; CDR3aa: CASSPGGVGEKLFF
v_gene: TRBV9; d_gene: NA; abundance: NA; j_gene: TRBJ2-7; CDR3nt: TGTGCCAGCAGCGTAGGGGAAACAGGGTACGAGCAGTACTTC; CDR3aa: CASSVGETGYEQYF
v_gene: TRBV5-1; d_gene: NA; abundance: NA; j_gene: TRBJ1-3; CDR3nt: TGCGCCAGCAGCCCCCGGGGAGGGGAAGGAAACACCATATATTTT; CDR3aa: CASSPRGGEGNTIYF
v_gene: TRBV5-5; d_gene: NA; abundance: NA; j_gene: TRBJ1-6; CDR3nt: TGTGCCAGCAGCTTGACAGATAATTCACCCCTCCACTTT; CDR3aa: CASSLTDNSPLHF
v_gene: TRBV27; d_gene: TRBD1; abundance: medium-sized; j_gene: TRBJ1-6; CDR3nt: TGTGCCAGCAGTTTCCAACAGGGGGTATCGGATTCACCCCTCCACTTT; CDR3aa: CASSFQQGVSDSPLHF
v_gene: TRBV6-4; d_gene: TRBD2; abundance: NA; j_gene: TRBJ2-3; CDR3nt: TGTGCCAGCAGTGACGATCCTAGCGGGGACACAGATACGCAGTATTTT; CDR3aa: CASSDDPSGDTDTQYF
v_gene: TRBV5-6; d_gene: TRBD1; abundance: NA; j_gene: TRBJ1-2; CDR3nt: TGTGCCAGCAAATCGACAGGGATTAATGGCTACACCTTC; CDR3aa: CASKSTGINGYTF
v_gene: TRBV7-6; d_gene: TRBD2; abundance: NA; j_gene: TRBJ2-7; CDR3nt: TGTGCCAGCAGCTTACGAGCGGGGAGCTCCTACGAGCAGTACTTC; CDR3aa: CASSLRAGSSYEQYF
v_gene: TRBV6-5; d_gene: NA; abundance: NA; j_gene: TRBJ1-4; CDR3nt: TGTGCCAGCAGGCGCCGGGGGGGTAATGAAAAACTGTTTTTT; CDR3aa: CASRRRGGNEKLFF
v_gene: TRBV9; d_gene: TRBD2; abundance: NA; j_gene: TRBJ2-2; CDR3nt: TGTGCCAGCAGACCGGGGGGGACCGGGGAGCTGTTTTTT; CDR3aa: CASRPGGTGELFF
v_gene: TRBV6-2/TRBV6-3; d_gene: TRBD2; abundance: NA; j_gene: TRBJ2-5; CDR3nt: TGTGCCAGCAGTTACTGGGAGGGGCGACAAGAGACCCAGTACTTC; CDR3aa: CASSYWEGRQETQYF
v_gene: TRBV12-3/TRBV12-4; d_gene: NA; abundance: NA; j_gene: TRBJ2-2; CDR3nt: TGTGCCAGCAGTTTTCTCGGGGAGCTGTTTTTT; CDR3aa: CASSFLGELFF
v_gene: TRBV20-1; d_gene: TRBD2; abundance: NA; j_gene: TRBJ2-7; CDR3nt: TGCAGTGCTAGTCCTAGCGGGAGAGAGAGCTCCTACGAGCAGTACTTC; CDR3aa: CSASPSGRESSYEQYF
v_gene: TRBV12-3/TRBV12-4; d_gene: NA; abundance: NA; j_gene: TRBJ1-5; CDR3nt: TGTGCCAGCAGTCCCCTCGGTCTTCGCCAGCATTTT; CDR3aa: CASSPLGLRQHF
v_gene: TRBV9; d_gene: NA; abundance: NA; j_gene: TRBJ2-2; CDR3nt: TGTGCCAGCAGCGTAGCTTCCAGGTCCTCTAACACCGGGGAGCTGTTTTTT; CDR3aa: CASSVASRSSNTGELFF
v_gene: TRBV3-1/TRBV3-2; d_gene: TRBD1; abundance: NA; j_gene: TRBJ1-1; CDR3nt: TGTGCCAGCAGCCAAGTTAGAGGGGCAGGGGGCGAGAACACTGAAGCTTTCTTT; CDR3aa: CASSQVRGAGGENTEAFF
v_gene: TRBV2; d_gene: NA; abundance: NA; j_gene: TRBJ2-7; CDR3nt: TGTGCCAGCAGTCAGTTGGTCTACGAGCAGTACTTC; CDR3aa: CASSQLVYEQYF
v_gene: TRBV24-1; d_gene: NA; abundance: NA; j_gene: TRBJ2-7; CDR3nt: TGTGCCACCAGTGATTCACCAGGGAACGGCGAGCAGTACTTC; CDR3aa: CATSDSPGNGEQYF
v_gene: TRBV7-2; d_gene: TRBD1; abundance: few; j_gene: TRBJ2-1; CDR3nt: TGTGCCAGCAGCTTGGGACAGTTTAAGAATGAGCAGTTCTTC; CDR3aa: CASSLGQFKNEQFF
v_gene: TRBV21-1; d_gene: NA; abundance: NA; j_gene: TRBJ2-7; CDR3nt: TGTGCCAGCAGCAACAGGGGGCAAAGCTCCTACGAGCAGTACTTC; CDR3aa: CASSNRGQSSYEQYF
v_gene: TRBV7-9; d_gene: NA; abundance: NA; j_gene: TRBJ1-2; CDR3nt: TGTGCCAGCAGCTTAACGGGGTCCCGTCCTGGCTACACCTTC; CDR3aa: CASSLTGSRPGYTF
v_gene: TRBV27; d_gene: TRBD1; abundance: NA; j_gene: TRBJ1-4; CDR3nt: TGTGCCAGCGGGCGACAGGGTCAGGAAAAACTGTTTTTT; CDR3aa: CASGRQGQEKLFF
v_gene: TRBV2; d_gene: NA; abundance: NA; j_gene: TRBJ1-5; CDR3nt: TGTGCCAGCAGTGATTTACAAGATCAGCCCCAGCATTTT; CDR3aa: CASSDLQDQPQHF
v_gene: TRBV6-6; d_gene: TRBD2; abundance: NA; j_gene: TRBJ2-4; CDR3nt: TGTGCCAGCAGTTCCGCGGGGGAGAAAAACATTCAGTACTTC; CDR3aa: CASSSAGEKNIQYF
v_gene: TRBV6-2/TRBV6-3; d_gene: TRBD1; abundance: few; j_gene: TRBJ2-2; CDR3nt: TGTGCCAGCAGTTACCTCGGACAGGGACCGGACACCGGGGAGCTGTTTTTT; CDR3aa: CASSYLGQGPDTGELFF
v_gene: TRBV18; d_gene: TRBD1; abundance: NA; j_gene: TRBJ2-5; CDR3nt: TGTGCCAGCTCACCACTGGACAGGTCCAAAGAGACCCAGTACTTC; CDR3aa: CASSPLDRSKETQYF
v_gene: TRBV9; d_gene: NA; abundance: NA; j_gene: TRBJ2-2; CDR3nt: TGTGCCAGCAGCGTCCGACAGAACACCGGGGAGCTGTTTTTT; CDR3aa: CASSVRQNTGELFF
v_gene: TRBV30; d_gene: TRBD1; abundance: NA; j_gene: TRBJ2-1; CDR3nt: TGTGCCTGGAGTGTACCAAGGGACAGGGGGTGGTTTAATGAGCAGTTCTTC; CDR3aa: CAWSVPRDRGWFNEQFF
v_gene: TRBV6-6; d_gene: NA; abundance: NA; j_gene: TRBJ1-2; CDR3nt: TGTGCCAGCAGACAGAGCTATGGCTACACCTTC; CDR3aa: CASRQSYGYTF
v_gene: TRBV5-1; d_gene: NA; abundance: NA; j_gene: TRBJ1-1; CDR3nt: TGCGCCAGCAGCTTGGGCTCAGGGCTCACTGAAGCTTTCTTT; CDR3aa: CASSLGSGLTEAFF
v_gene: TRBV5-1; d_gene: NA; abundance: NA; j_gene: TRBJ2-1; CDR3nt: TGCGCCAGCAGCTTCGCTAGTTCCAATGAGCAGTTCTTC; CDR3aa: CASSFASSNEQFF
v_gene: TRBV6-5; d_gene: TRBD1; abundance: NA; j_gene: TRBJ1-2; CDR3nt: TGTGCCAGCAGATGGACAGGGGGAGATGGCTACACCTTC; CDR3aa: CASRWTGGDGYTF
v_gene: TRBV19; d_gene: NA; abundance: few; j_gene: TRBJ1-2; CDR3nt: TGTGCCAGTAGACGCCCGGGAGGGAACTATGGCTACACCTTC; CDR3aa: CASRRPGGNYGYTF
v_gene: TRBV29-1; d_gene: NA; abundance: NA; j_gene: TRBJ2-7; CDR3nt: TGCAGCGTTGAAGGCGACAGGTTGAGCTCCTACGAGCAGTACTTC; CDR3aa: CSVEGDRLSSYEQYF
v_gene: TRBV2; d_gene: NA; abundance: once; j_gene: TRBJ1-3; CDR3nt: TGTGCCAGCAGTGAAGTGAACCCCCTGAGTCCCATATATTTT; CDR3aa: CASSEVNPLSPIYF
v_gene: TRBV6-5; d_gene: NA; abundance: NA; j_gene: TRBJ2-7; CDR3nt: TGTGCCAGCAGCTTTCTTCCCGCAGGGAACGAGCAGTACTTC; CDR3aa: CASSFLPAGNEQYF
v_gene: TRBV11-1; d_gene: NA; abundance: NA; j_gene: TRBJ2-2; CDR3nt: TGTGCCAGCAGCTTAGGGGAAAGGGGCGGGGAGCTGTTTTTT; CDR3aa: CASSLGERGGELFF
v_gene: TRBV11-1; d_gene: TRBD2; abundance: NA; j_gene: TRBJ2-1; CDR3nt: TGTGCCAGCAGCTTAGGTAGCGGGAGGTCTGATGAGCAGTTCTTC; CDR3aa: CASSLGSGRSDEQFF
v_gene: TRBV18; d_gene: NA; abundance: NA; j_gene: TRBJ1-1; CDR3nt: TGTGCCAGCTCACCACGGGGACCGGGACAGAACACTGAAGCTTTCTTT; CDR3aa: CASSPRGPGQNTEAFF